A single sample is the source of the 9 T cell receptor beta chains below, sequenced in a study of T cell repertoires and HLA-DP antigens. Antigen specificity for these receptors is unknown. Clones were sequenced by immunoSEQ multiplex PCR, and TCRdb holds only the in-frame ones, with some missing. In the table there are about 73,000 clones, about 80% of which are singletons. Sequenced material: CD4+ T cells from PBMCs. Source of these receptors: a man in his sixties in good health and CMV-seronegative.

CDR3 nucleotides: TGTGCCAGCAGTGCACTCCAGCTGAATGAGCAGTTCTTC. Protein product: CASSALQLNEQFF. This rearrangement joins TRBV6-1 to TRBJ2-1; D is ambiguous. CDR1 is MNHNS and CDR2 is SASEGT in the germline V gene. This CDR3 is 13 amino acids long. V lost 4 bases to trimming and J lost 7 bases, with 11 bases between them.

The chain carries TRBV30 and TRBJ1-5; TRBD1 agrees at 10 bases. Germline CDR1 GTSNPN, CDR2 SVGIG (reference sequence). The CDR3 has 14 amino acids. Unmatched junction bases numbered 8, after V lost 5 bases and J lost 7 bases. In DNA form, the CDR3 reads TGTGCCTGGGGAGGGGACAGGGGAGGCCAGCCCCAGCATTTT. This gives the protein CAWGGDRGGQPQHF. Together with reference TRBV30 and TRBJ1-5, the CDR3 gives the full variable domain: SQTIHQWPATLVQPVGSPLSLECTVEGTSNPNLYWYRQAAGRGLQLLFYSVGIGQISSEVPQNLSASRPQDRQFILSSKKLLLSDSGFYLCAWGGDRGGQPQHFGDGTRLSIL.

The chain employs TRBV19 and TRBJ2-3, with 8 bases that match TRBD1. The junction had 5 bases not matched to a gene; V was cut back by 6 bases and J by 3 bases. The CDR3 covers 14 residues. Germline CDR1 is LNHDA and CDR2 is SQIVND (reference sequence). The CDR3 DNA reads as TGTGCCAGTAGAAGGACAGGGTCTACAGATACGCAGTATTTT. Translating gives CASRRTGSTDTQYF.

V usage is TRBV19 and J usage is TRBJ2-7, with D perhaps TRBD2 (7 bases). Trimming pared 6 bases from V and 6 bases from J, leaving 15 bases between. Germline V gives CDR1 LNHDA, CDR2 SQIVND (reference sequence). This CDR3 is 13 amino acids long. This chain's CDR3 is CASRNRGGVEQYF. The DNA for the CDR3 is TGTGCCAGTAGAAACAGAGGGGGGGTCGAGCAGTACTTC.

This CDR3 reads CASSFGQSSGNTIYF. CDR3 coding DNA: TGTGCCAGCAGCTTTGGACAGAGCTCTGGAAACACCATATATTTT. The chain combines TRBV11-2 with TRBJ1-3; perhaps TRBD1 as D (6 bases). The germline gives CDR1 SGHAT, CDR2 FQNNGV. Trimming left V 3 bases short and J 0 bases short, with 9 bases between. There are 15 residues in the CDR3.

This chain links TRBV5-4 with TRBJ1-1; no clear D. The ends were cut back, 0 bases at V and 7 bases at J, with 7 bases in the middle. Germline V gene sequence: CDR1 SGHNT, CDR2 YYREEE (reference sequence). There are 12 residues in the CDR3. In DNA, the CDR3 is TGTGCCAGCAGCTTGGAGGCCGGTGAAGCTTTCTTT. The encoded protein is CASSLEAGEAFF. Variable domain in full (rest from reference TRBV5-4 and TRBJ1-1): ETGVTQSPTHLIKTRGQQVTLRCSSQSGHNTVSWYQQALGQGPQFIFQYYREEENGRGNFPPRFSGLQFPNYSSELNVNALELDDSALYLCASSLEAGEAFFGQGTRLTVV.

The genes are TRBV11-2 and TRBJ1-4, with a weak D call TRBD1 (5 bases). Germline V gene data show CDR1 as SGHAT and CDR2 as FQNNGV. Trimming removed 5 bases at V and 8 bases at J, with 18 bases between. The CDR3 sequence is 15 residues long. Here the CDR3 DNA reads TGTGCCAGCAGCCCCTCCGGGACCGCGCTCGAAAAACTGTTTTTT. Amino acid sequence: CASSPSGTALEKLFF.

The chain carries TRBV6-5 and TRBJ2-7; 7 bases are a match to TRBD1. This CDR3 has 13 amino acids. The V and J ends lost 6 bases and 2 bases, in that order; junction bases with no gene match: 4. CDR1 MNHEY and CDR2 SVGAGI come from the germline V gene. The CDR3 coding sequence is TGTGCCAGCAGGGAAAGGGGGCCCTACGAGCAGTACTTC. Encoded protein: CASRERGPYEQYF.

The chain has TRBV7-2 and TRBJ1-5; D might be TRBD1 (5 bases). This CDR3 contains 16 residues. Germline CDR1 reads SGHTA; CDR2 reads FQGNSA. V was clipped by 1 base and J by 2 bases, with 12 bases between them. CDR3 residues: CASSLVGGEGNQPQHF. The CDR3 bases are TGTGCCAGCAGCTTAGTCGGGGGGGAGGGCAATCAGCCCCAGCATTTT.